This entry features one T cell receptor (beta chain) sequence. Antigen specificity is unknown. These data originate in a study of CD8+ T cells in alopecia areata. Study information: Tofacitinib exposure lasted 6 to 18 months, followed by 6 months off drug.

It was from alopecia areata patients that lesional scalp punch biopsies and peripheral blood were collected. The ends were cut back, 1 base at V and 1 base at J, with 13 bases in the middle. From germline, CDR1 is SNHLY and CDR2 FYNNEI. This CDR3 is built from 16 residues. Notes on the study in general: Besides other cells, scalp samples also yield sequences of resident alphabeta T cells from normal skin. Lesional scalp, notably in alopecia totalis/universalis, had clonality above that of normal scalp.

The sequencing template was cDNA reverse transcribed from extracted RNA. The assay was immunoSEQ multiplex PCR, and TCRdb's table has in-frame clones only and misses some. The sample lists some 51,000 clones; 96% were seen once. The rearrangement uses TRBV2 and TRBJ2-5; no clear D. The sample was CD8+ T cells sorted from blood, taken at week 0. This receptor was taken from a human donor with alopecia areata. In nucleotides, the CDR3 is TGTGCCAGCAGTGAAGGGTCCTCCCGCCTCCAAGAGACCCAGTACTTC. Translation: CASSEGSSRLQETQYF.